A single sample is the source of the 9 T cell receptor beta chains below, sequenced in a study of blood T cells in healthy people across ages. A second 7 to 11 cycle PCR used barcoded and J-beta primers. TCRdb itself ran the 5' RACE reads through MiXCR, one entry per CDR3 protein. The table includes around 1.5 million distinct CDR3 sequences, around 59% detected once. Input material: blood. All receptors come from a man younger than 35 in good health.

Only a few counts were recorded for this clonotype. The chain is built from TRBV18 and TRBJ2-3; unclear D gene. CDR3 length: 12 amino acids. V gave up 5 bases and J gave up 6 bases, with 9 bases separating them. Per germline, CDR1 KGHSH and CDR2 LQKENI. The CDR3 loop reads CASSSIGDTQYF. CDR3 nucleotides: TGTGCCAGCTCATCCATAGGGGATACGCAGTATTTT.

The CDR3, as DNA: TGTGCCAGCAGCCTCCCTGGGGGGGGCTACTACGAGCAGTACTTC. Its protein product is CASSLPGGGYYEQYF. The J gene is TRBJ2-7, the V gene TRBV14; D may be TRBD2 (7 bases). Trimming stripped 4 bases from V and 3 bases from J, with 16 bases between. CDR1 is SGHDN, CDR2 FVKESK, per germline. CDR3 size: 15 residues.

The rearrangement joins TRBV29-1 to TRBJ2-1; D is uncertain. Germline CDR1 and CDR2: SQVTM and ANQGSEA. The CDR3 has 12 residues. V lost 8 bases and J 7 bases, leaving 15 bases between the germline ends. The CDR3, as DNA: TGCAGCTTCTCTGCGGAAAATAATGAGCAGTTCTTC. This encodes CSFSAENNEQFF.

The sample holds a few counts of this clonotype. This chain uses TRBV11-2 with TRBJ2-5; TRBD2 aligns across 14 bases. The CDR3 consists of 16 residues. Per the germline V gene, CDR1 is SGHAT and CDR2 is FQNNGV. Trimming at V came to 3 bases and at J to 2 bases, leaving 2 bases not matched to a gene. The CDR3 loop reads CASSLGLAGAQETQYF. CDR3 nucleotides: TGTGCCAGCAGCTTGGGACTAGCGGGGGCTCAAGAGACCCAGTACTTC.

CDR3 sequence reads: CSARLRAPYEQYF. DNA of the CDR3: TGCAGTGCTAGACTGAGGGCCCCCTACGAGCAGTACTTC. The V gene is TRBV20-1, the J gene TRBJ2-4; maybe TRBD2 (5 bases). The J call may be incorrect, as the DNA end agrees better with TRBJ2-7. Germline loops: CDR1 DFQATT, CDR2 SNEGSKA (reference sequence). This CDR3 contains 13 residues.

This clonotype was seen only a few times. The J gene is TRBJ2-1, the V gene TRBV15; D might be TRBD2 (5 bases). Germline V gene sequence: CDR1 LNHNV, CDR2 YYDKDF (reference sequence). This CDR3 has 13 amino acids. Trimming stripped 5 bases from V and 8 bases from J, with 13 bases between. CDR3 amino acids: CATSRTLIYEQFF. The CDR3 nucleotides read TGTGCCACCAGCCGGACTCTTATCTATGAGCAGTTCTTC.

The chain recombines TRBV7-2 with TRBJ1-2; tentative D call: TRBD1 (5 bases). This CDR3 spans 14 amino acids. In germline, CDR1 is SGHTA, CDR2 FQGNSA. V was trimmed by 3 bases and J by 6 bases, leaving 14 bases between them. CDR3 coding DNA: TGTGCCAGCAGCTTCCTGACAGAGCCGAATGGCTACACCTTC. This codes for CASSFLTEPNGYTF.

The chain recombines TRBV3-1 with TRBJ1-5, with 7 positions matching TRBD1. V was clipped by 3 bases and J by 6 bases; unmatched bases: 8. Germline-derived CDR1 and CDR2 are LGHDT and YNNKEL (reference sequence). This CDR3 spans 15 amino acids. The CDR3 nucleotides are TGTGCCAGCAGCCAGGGACCAGGGGGGAGTCAGCCCCAGCATTTT. It yields the protein CASSQGPGGSQPQHF.

This clonotype has more than one count but fewer than ten. This chain connects TRBV12-3 or TRBV12-4 to TRBJ2-1; a weak D match, TRBD2 (6 bases). The CDR3 is made up of 15 amino acids. Trimming removed 6 bases at V and 6 bases at J, with 18 bases between. CDR3 in DNA: TGTGCCAGCAGCCCTACCCAGGGTAGCGGCAATGAGCAGTTCTTC. This translates into CASSPTQGSGNEQFF.